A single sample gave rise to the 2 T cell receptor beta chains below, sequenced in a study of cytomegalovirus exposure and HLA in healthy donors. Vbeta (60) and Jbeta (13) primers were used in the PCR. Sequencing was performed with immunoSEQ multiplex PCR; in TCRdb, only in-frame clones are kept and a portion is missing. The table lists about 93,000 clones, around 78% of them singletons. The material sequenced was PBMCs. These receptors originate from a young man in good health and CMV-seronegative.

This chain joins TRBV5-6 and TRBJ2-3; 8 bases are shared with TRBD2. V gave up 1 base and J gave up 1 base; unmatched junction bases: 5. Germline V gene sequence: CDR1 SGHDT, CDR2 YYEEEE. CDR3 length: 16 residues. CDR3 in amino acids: CASSLSAGGGTDTQYF. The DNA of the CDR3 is TGTGCCAGCAGCTTGTCCGCGGGAGGAGGCACAGATACGCAGTATTTT.

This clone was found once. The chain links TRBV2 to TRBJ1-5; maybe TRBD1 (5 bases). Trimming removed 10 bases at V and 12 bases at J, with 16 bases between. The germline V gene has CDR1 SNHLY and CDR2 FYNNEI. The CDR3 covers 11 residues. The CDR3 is CATSGEGGQHF. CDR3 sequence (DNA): TGTGCCACCTCGGGGGAAGGAGGCCAGCATTTT.